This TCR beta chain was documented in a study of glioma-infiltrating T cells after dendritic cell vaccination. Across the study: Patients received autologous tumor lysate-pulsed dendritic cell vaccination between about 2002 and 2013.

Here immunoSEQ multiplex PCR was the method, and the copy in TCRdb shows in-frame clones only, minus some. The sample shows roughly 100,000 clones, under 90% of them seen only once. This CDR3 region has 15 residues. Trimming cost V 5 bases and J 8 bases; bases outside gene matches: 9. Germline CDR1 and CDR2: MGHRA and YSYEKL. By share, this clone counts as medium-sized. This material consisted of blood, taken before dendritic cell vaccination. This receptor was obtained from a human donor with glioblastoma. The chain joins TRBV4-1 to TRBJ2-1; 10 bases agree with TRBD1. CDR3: CASSAGTGEGYEQFF. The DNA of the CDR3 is TGCGCCAGCAGCGCCGGGACAGGGGAAGGTTATGAGCAGTTCTTC.